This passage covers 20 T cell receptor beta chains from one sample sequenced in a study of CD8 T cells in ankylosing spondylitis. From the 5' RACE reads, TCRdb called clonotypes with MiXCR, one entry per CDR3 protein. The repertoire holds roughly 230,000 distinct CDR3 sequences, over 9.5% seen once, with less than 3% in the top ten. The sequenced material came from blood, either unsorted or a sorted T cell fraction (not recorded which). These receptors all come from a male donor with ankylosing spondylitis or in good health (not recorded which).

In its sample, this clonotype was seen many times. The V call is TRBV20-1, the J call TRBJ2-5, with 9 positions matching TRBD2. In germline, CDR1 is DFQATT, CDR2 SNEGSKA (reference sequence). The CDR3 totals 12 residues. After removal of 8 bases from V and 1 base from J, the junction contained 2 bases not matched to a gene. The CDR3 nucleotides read TGCAGTTATAGCGGGGGCCAAGAGACCCAGTACTTC. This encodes CSYSGGQETQYF.

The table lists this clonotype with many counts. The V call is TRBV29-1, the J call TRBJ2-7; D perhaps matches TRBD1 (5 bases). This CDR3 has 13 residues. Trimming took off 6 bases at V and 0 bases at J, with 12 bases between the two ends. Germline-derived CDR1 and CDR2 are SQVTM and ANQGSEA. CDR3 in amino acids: CSVSARASYEQYF. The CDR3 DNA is TGCAGCGTGTCGGCCAGGGCCTCCTACGAGCAGTACTTC.

CDR3 in amino acids: CASSLGQVAETQYF. DNA for the CDR3: TGCGCCAGCAGCTTGGGGCAGGTGGCGGAGACCCAGTACTTC. The chain joins TRBV5-1 to TRBJ2-5; no clear D gene. V dropped 0 bases and J dropped 5 bases, with 11 bases sitting between them. Looked up from germline, CDR1 is SGHRS and CDR2 is YFSETQ. CDR3 length equals 14 residues.

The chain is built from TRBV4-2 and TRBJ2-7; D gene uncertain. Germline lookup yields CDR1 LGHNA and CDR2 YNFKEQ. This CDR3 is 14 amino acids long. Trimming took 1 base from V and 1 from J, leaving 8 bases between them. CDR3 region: CASSQGARSYEQYF. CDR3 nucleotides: TGTGCCAGCAGCCAAGGGGCCAGGTCCTACGAGCAGTACTTC.

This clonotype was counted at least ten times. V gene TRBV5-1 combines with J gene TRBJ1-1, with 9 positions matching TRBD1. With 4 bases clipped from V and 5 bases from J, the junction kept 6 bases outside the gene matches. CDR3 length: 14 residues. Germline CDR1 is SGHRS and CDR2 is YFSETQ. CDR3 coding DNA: TGCGCCAGCAGCCCCGGGACAGGGAAAACTGAAGCTTTCTTT. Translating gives CASSPGTGKTEAFF. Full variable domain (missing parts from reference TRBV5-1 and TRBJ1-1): KAGVTQTPRYLIKTRGQQVTLSCSPISGHRSVSWYQQTPGQGLQFLFEYFSETQRNKGNFPGRFSGRQFSNSRSEMNVSTLELGDSALYLCASSPGTGKTEAFFGQGTRLTVV.

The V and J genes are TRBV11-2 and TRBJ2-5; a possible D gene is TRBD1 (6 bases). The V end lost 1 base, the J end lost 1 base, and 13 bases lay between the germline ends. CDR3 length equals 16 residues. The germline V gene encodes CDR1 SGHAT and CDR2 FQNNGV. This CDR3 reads CASSLGLWGPQETQYF. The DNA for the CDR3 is TGTGCCAGCAGCTTAGGACTTTGGGGGCCCCAAGAGACCCAGTACTTC. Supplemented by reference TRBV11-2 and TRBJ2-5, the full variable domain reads EAGVAQSPRYKIIEKRQSVAFWCNPISGHATLYWYQQILGQGPKLLIQFQNNGVVDDSQLPKDRFSAERLKGVDSTLKIQPAKLEDSAVYLCASSLGLWGPQETQYFGPGTRLLVL.

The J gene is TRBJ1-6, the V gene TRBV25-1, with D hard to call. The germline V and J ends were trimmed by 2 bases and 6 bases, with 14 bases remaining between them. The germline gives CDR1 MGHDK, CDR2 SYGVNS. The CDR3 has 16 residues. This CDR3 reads CASSEVGNGFNSPLHF. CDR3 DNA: TGTGCCAGCAGTGAAGTAGGGAACGGATTTAATTCACCCCTCCACTTT.

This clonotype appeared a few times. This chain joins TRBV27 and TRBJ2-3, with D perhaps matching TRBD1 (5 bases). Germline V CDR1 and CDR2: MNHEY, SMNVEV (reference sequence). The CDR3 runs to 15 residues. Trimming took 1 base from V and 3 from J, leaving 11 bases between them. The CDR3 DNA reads TGTGCCAGCAGTTTATGGGGCAGCACTACAGATACGCAGTATTTT. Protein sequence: CASSLWGSTTDTQYF.

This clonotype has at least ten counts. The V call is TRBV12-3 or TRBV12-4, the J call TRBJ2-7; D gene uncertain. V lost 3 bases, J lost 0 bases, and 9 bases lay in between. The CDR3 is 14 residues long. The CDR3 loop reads CASSLRLASYEQYF. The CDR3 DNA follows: TGTGCCAGCAGTTTGCGACTGGCCTCCTACGAGCAGTACTTC.

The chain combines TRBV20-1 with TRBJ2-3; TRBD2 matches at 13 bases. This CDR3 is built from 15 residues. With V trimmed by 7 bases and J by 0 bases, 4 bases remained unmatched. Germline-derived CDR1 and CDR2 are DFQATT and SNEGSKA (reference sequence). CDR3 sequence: CSGGTSGVSTDTQYF. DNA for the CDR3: TGCAGTGGGGGGACTAGCGGGGTTAGCACAGATACGCAGTATTTT.

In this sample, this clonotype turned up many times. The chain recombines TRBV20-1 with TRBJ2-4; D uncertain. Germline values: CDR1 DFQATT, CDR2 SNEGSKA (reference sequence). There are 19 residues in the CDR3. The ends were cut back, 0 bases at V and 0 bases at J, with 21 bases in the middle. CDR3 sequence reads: CSARDGGPTGLVAKNIQYF. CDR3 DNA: TGCAGTGCTAGAGATGGTGGTCCGACCGGCCTTGTAGCCAAAAACATTCAGTACTTC.

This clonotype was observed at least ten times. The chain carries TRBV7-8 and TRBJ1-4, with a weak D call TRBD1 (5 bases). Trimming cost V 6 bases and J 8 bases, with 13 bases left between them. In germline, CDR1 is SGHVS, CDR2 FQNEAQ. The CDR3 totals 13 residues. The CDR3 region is CASSGGSGEKLFF. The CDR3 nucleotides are TGTGCCAGCAGTGGGGGGTCAGGCGAAAAACTGTTTTTT.

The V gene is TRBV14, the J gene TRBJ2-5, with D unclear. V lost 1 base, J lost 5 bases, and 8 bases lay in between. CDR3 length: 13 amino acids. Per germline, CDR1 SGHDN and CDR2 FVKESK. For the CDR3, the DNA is TGTGCCAGCAGCCAAGTAAGCACGGAGACCCAGTACTTC. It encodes CASSQVSTETQYF.

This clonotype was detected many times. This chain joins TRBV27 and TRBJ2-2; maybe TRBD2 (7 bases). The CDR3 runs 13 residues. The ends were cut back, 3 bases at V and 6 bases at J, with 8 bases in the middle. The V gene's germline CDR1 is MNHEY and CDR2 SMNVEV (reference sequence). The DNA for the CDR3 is TGTGCCAGCAGTTTGGGGGGGCCCGGGGAGCTGTTTTTT. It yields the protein CASSLGGPGELFF.

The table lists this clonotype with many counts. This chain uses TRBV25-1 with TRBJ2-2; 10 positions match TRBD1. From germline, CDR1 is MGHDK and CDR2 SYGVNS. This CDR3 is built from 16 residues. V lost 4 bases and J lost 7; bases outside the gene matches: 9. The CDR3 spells CASSVDRGHGFGELFF. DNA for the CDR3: TGTGCCAGCAGTGTCGACAGGGGGCATGGGTTCGGGGAGCTGTTTTTT.

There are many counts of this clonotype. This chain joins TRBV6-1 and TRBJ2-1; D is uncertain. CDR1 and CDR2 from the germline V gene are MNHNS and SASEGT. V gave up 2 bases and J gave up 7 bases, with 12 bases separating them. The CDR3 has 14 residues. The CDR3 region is CASSEPRLKNEQFF. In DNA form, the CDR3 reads TGTGCCAGCAGTGAACCCCGTCTCAAGAATGAGCAGTTCTTC.

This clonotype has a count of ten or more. CDR3 nucleotide sequence: TGCGCCAGCAGCATAGACAGGGGATTCGATGGCTACACCTTC. As protein: CASSIDRGFDGYTF. J is TRBJ1-2 and V is TRBV5-1, with 8 bases fitting TRBD1. The CDR3 loop spans 14 amino acids. From germline, CDR1 is SGHRS and CDR2 YFSETQ. V shed 4 bases and J 6 bases; nucleotides not matched to a gene: 8.

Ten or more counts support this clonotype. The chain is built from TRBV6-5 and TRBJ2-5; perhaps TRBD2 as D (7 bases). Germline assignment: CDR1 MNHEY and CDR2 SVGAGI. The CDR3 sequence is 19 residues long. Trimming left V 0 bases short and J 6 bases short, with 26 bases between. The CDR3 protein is CASSYSIGDAGGPGKTQYF. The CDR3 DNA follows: TGTGCCAGCAGTTACTCGATTGGGGACGCCGGGGGGCCGGGGAAGACCCAGTACTTC.

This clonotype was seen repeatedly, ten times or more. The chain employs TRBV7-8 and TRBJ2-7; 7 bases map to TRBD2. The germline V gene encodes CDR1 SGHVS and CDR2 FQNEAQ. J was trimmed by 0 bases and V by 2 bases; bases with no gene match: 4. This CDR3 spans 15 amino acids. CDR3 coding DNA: TGTGCCAGCAGCTTATTTGGCGGGAGCTCCTACGAGCAGTACTTC. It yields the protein CASSLFGGSSYEQYF.

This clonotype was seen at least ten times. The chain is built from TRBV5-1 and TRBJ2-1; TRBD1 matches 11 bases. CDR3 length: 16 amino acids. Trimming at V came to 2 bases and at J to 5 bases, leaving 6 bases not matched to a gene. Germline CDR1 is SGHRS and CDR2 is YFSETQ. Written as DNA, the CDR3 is TGCGCCAGCAGCTTCGGGACAGGGGGAGGAGACAATGAGCAGTTCTTC. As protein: CASSFGTGGGDNEQFF.